This record looks at one T cell receptor (beta chain) sequence and its context. The antigen remains unidentified. TCRdb re-derived calls from the 5' RACE reads in MiXCR, one entry per CDR3 protein. The sample has roughly 580,000 distinct CDR3 sequences; approximately 18% are singletons. The data were obtained in a study of T-cell memory formation after mild COVID-19. Whole-study context: Largely, the TCR clusters proved donor specific.

Study-wide results and caveats: What remained unconfirmed was the SARS-CoV-2 specificity of second-wave clones peaking on day 37.

Germline CDR1 is SEHNR and CDR2 is FQNEAQ (reference sequence). The V and J ends lost 4 bases and 5 bases respectively, with 17 bases between them. The CDR3 length is 15 residues. This sequence joins TRBV7-9 and TRBJ2-5; tentatively, D is TRBD1 or TRBD2 (6 bases each). The sample comprised PBMCs or a T cell subset sorted from them (not recorded which). This clonotype originated in an adult woman who had mild COVID-19 (a few samples of this study predate the infection). Cell type and time point are not known. This chain's CDR3 is CASSSHPGGRETQYF. CDR3 in DNA: TGTGCCAGCAGCTCCCACCCCGGGGGCCGGGAGACCCAGTACTTC.